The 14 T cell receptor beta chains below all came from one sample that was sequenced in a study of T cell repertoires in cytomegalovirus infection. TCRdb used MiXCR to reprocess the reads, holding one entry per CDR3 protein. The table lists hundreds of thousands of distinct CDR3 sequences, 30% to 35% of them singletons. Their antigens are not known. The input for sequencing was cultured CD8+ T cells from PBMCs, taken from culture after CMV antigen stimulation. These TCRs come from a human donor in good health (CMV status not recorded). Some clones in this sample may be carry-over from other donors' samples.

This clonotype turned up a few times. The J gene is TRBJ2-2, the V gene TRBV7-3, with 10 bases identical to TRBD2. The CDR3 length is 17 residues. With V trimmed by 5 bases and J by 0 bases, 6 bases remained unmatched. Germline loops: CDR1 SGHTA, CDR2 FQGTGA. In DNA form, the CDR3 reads TGTGCCAGCAGCCCTACTAGCGGGGTCGCGAACACCGGGGAGCTGTTTTTT. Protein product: CASSPTSGVANTGELFF.

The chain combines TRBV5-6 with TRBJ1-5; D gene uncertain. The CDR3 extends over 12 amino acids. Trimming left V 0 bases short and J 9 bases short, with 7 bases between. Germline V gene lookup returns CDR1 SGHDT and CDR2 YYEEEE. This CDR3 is CASSLAGRPQHF. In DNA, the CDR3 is TGTGCCAGCAGCTTGGCTGGGCGGCCCCAGCATTTT.

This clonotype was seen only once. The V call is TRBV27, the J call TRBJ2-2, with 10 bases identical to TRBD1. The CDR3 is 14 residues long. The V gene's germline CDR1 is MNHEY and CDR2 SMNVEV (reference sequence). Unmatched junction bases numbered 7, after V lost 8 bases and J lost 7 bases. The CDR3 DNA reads TGTGCCAGCGGAGACAGGGGGCCTGTCGGGGAGCTGTTTTTT. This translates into CASGDRGPVGELFF.

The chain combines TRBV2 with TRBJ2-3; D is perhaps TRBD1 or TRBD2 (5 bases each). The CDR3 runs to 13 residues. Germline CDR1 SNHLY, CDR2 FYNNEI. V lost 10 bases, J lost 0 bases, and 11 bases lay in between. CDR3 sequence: CAIPRDSTDTQYF. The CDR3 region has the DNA TGTGCCATTCCCCGGGACAGCACAGATACGCAGTATTTT.

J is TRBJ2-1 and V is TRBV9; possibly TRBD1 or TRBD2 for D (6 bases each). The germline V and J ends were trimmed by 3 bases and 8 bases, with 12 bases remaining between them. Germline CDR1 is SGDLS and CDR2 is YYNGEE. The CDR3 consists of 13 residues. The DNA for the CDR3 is TGTGCCAGCAGCGACCGGGGGCCCCATGAGCAGTTCTTC. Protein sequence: CASSDRGPHEQFF.

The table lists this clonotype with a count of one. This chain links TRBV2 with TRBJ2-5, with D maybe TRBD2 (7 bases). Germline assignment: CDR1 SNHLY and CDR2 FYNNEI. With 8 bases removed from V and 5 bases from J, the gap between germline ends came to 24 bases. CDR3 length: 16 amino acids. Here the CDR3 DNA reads TGTGCCAGCCTAGGGTTTCCAGTTGGCGGGGGCGAGACCCAGTACTTC. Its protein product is CASLGFPVGGGETQYF.

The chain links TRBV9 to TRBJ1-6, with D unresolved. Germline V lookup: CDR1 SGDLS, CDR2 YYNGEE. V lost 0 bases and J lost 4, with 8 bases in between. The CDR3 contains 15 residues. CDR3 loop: CASSVGTEYNSPLHF. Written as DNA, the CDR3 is TGTGCCAGCAGCGTAGGCACGGAATATAATTCACCCCTCCACTTT. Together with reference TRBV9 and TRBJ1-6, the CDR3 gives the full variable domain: DSGVTQTPKHLITATGQRVTLRCSPRSGDLSVYWYQQSLDQGLQFLIQYYNGEERAKGNILERFSAQQFPDLHSELNLSSLELGDSALYFCASSVGTEYNSPLHFGNGTRLTVT.

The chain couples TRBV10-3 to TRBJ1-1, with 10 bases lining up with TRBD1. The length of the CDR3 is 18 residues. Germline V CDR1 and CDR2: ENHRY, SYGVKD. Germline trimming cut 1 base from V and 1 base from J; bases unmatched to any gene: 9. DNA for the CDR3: TGTGCCATCAGTGAGTTTGGACAGGGGGGATTACCGAACACTGAAGCTTTCTTT. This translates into CAISEFGQGGLPNTEAFF.

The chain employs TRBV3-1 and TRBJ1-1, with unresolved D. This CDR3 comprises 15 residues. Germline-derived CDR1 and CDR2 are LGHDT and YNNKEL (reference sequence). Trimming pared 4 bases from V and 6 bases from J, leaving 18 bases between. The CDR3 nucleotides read TGTGCCAGCAGCCTGAGCACGTTTTTTAACCCTGAAGCTTTCTTT. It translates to CASSLSTFFNPEAFF.

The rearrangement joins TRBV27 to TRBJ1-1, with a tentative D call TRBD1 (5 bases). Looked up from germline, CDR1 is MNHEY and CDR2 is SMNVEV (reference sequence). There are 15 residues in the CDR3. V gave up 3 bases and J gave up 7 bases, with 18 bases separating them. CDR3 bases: TGTGCCAGCAGTTTTTACAGGCCGGGCGTCGATGAAGCTTTCTTT. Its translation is CASSFYRPGVDEAFF.

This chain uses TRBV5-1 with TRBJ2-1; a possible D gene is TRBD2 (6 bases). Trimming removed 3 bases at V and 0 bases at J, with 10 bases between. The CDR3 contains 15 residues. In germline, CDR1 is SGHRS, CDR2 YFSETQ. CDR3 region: CASSSEGLSYNEQFF. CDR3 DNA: TGCGCCAGCAGCTCCGAGGGACTCTCCTACAATGAGCAGTTCTTC.

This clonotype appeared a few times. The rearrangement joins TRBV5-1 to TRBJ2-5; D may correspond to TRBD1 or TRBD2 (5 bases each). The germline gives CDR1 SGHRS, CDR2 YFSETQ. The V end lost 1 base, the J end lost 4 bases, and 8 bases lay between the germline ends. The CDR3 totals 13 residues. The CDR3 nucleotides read TGCGCCAGCAGCTTGCGAGGGACAGAGACCCAGTACTTC. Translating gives CASSLRGTETQYF. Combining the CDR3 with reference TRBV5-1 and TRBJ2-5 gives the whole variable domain KAGVTQTPRYLIKTRGQQVTLSCSPISGHRSVSWYQQTPGQGLQFLFEYFSETQRNKGNFPGRFSGRQFSNSRSEMNVSTLELGDSALYLCASSLRGTETQYFGPGTRLLVL.

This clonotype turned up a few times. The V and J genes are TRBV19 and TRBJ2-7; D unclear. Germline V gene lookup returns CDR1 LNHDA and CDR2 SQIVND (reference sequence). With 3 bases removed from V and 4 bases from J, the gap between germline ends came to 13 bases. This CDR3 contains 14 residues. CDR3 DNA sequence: TGTGCCAGTAGTATTCACTCGGCAGTATACGAGCAGTACTTC. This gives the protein CASSIHSAVYEQYF.

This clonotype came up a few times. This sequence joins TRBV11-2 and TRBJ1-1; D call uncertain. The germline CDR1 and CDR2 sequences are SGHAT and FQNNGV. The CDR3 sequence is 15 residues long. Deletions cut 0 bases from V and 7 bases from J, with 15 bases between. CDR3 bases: TGTGCCAGCAGCTTAGAACGGACCAATCTTTTTGAAGCTTTCTTT. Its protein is CASSLERTNLFEAFF.